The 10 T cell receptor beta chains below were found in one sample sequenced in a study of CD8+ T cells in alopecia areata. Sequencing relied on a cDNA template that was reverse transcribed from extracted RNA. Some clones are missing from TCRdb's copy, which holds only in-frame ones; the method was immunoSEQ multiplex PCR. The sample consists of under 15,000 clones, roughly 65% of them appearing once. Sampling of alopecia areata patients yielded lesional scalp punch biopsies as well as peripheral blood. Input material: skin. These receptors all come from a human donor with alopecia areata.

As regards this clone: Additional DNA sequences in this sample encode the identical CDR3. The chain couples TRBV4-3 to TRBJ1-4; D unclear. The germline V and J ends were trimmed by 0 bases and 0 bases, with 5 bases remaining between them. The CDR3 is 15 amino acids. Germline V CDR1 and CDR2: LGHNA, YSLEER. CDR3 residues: CASSQDRSTNEKLFF. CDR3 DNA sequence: TGCGCCAGCAGCCAAGACAGGTCAACTAATGAAAAACTGTTTTTT.

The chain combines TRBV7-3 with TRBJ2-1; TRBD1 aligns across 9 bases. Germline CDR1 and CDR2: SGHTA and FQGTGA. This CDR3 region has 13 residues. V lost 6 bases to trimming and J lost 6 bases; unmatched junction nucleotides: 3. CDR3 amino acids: CASSLDRGNEQFF. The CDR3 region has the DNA TGTGCCAGCAGTCTGGACAGGGGCAATGAGCAGTTCTTC.

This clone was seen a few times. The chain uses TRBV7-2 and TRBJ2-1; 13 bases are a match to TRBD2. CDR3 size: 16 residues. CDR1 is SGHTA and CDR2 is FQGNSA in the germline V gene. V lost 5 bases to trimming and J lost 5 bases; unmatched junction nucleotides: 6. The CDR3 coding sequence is TGTGCCAGCAGCCGTACTAGCGGGAGGGGTGACAATGAGCAGTTCTTC. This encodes CASSRTSGRGDNEQFF.

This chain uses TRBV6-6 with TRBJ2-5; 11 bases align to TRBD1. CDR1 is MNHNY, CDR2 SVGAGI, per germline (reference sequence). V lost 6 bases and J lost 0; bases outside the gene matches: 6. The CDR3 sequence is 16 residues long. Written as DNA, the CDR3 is TGTGCCAGCAGCGCGGGACAGGGGGTAAACCAAGAGACCCAGTACTTC. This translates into CASSAGQGVNQETQYF.

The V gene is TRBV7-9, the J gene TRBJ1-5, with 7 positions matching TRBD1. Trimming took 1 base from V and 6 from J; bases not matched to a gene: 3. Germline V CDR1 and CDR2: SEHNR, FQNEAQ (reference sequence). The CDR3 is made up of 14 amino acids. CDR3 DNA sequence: TGTGCCAGCAGCTTAGGGCAGGGGGGTCAGCCCCAGCATTTT. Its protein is CASSLGQGGQPQHF.

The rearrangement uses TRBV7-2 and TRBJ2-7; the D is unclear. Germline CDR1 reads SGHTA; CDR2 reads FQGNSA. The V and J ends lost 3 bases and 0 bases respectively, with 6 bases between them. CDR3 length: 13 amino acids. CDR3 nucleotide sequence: TGTGCCAGCAGCTTCTCTTCCTCCTACGAGCAGTACTTC. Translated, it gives CASSFSSSYEQYF.

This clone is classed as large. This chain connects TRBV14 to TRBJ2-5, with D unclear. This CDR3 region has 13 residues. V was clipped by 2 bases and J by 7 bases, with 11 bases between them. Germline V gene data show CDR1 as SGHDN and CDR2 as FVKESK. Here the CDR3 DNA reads TGTGCCAGCAGCCAAACGGAAATGGCGACCCAGTACTTC. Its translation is CASSQTEMATQYF.

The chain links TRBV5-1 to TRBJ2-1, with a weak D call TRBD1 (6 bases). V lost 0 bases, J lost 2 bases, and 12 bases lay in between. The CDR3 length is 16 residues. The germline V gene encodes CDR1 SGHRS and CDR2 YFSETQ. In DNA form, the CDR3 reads TGCGCCAGCAGCTTGGCCCAGGGGCCCCCCTACAATGAGCAGTTCTTC. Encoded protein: CASSLAQGPPYNEQFF.

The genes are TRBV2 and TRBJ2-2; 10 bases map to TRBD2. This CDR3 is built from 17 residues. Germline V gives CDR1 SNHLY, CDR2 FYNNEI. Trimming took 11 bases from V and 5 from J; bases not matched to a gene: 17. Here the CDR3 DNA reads TGTGCCTCACTGAACCAGCGGGAGGGCCGGGGGACCGGGGAGCTGTTTTTT. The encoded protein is CASLNQREGRGTGELFF. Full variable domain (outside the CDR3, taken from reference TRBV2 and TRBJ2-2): EPEVTQTPSHQVTQMGQEVILRCVPISNHLYFYWYRQILGQKVEFLVSFYNNEISEKSEIFDDQFSVERPDGSNFTLKIRSTKLEDSAMYFCASLNQREGRGTGELFFGEGSRLTVL.

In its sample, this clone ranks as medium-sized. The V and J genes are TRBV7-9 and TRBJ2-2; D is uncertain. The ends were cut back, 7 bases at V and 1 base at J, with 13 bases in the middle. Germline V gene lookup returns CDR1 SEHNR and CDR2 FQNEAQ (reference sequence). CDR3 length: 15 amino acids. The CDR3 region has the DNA TGTGCCAGCAAACCTTCGACGGAGAACACCGGGGAGCTGTTTTTT. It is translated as CASKPSTENTGELFF.